Listed below are T cell receptor beta chains from one sample, sequenced in a study of blood T cell repertoires in COVID-19. Data came from immunoSEQ multiplex PCR; TCRdb stores just in-frame clones and leaves some out. The table has about 330,000 clones, approximately 88% seen once. Sequencing was done on a sample of PBMCs or T cells enriched from blood (not recorded which). These receptors were obtained from a man under 40 who had recovered from COVID-19. CDR3s include the opening cysteine and the closing phenylalanine or tryptophan. D genes are given only for firm matches. Clone size is stated in some rows and not others, as once, few, many or a class when expanded.

.,.,TRBJ1-4,TRBV6-1,CASSEYINEKLFF,TGTGCCAGCAGTGAATACATTAATGAAAAACTGTTTTTT
.,.,TRBJ1-1,TRBV2,CASRPDSKAFF,TGTGCCAGCAGGCCGGACAGTAAGGCTTTCTTT
.,.,TRBJ1-2,TRBV12-5,CASVILGYTF,TGTGCTAGCGTAATCCTTGGCTACACCTTC
.,.,TRBJ2-2,TRBV13,CASSPSFLLGAGFGAGELFF,.
TRBD1,.,TRBJ1-1,TRBV2,CASRWTGGDTEAFF,TGTGCCAGCAGATGGACAGGGGGGGACACTGAAGCTTTCTTT
TRBD2,.,TRBJ2-5,TRBV5-4,CASSLFSGGEETQYF,TGTGCCAGCAGCTTGTTTAGCGGGGGGGAGGAGACCCAGTACTTC
TRBD1,.,TRBJ2-5,TRBV9,CASSFRDRVQETQYF,TGTGCCAGCAGCTTCAGGGACAGGGTTCAAGAGACCCAGTACTTC
.,.,TRBJ2-1,TRBV7-6,CASSATPLGGAGEQFF,TGTGCCAGCAGCGCTACTCCCCTGGGGGGGGCGGGTGAGCAGTTCTTC
.,once,TRBJ1-2,TRBV27,CASRTALNYGYTF,TGTGCCAGCAGGACAGCTCTTAACTATGGCTACACCTTC
TRBD2,.,TRBJ2-1,TRBV7-2,CASSLGASGGLTYNEQFF,TGTGCCAGCAGCTTAGGAGCTAGCGGGGGCCTCACCTACAATGAGCAGTTCTTC
.,few,TRBJ2-7,TRBV27,CASSRDRTQAEQYF,TGTGCCAGCAGCAGAGACAGGACCCAGGCCGAGCAGTACTTC
TRBD1,.,TRBJ1-2,TRBV27,CASSTTGGSGYTF,TGTGCCAGCAGTACGACAGGGGGAAGCGGCTACACCTTC
.,.,TRBJ2-7,TRBV5-6,CASSSQGPYEQYF,TGTGCCAGCAGCTCGCAGGGCCCCTACGAGCAGTACTTC
.,once,TRBJ2-2,TRBV7-3,CASSLGQGSNTGELFF,TGTGCCAGCAGCTTAGGGCAGGGGTCGAACACCGGGGAGCTGTTTTTT
.,.,TRBJ1-2,TRBV5-1,CASSLGYTGRKNYGYTF,TGCGCCAGCAGCTTGGGATATACAGGGCGAAAAAACTATGGCTACACCTTC
TRBD1,.,TRBJ2-5,TRBV5-1,CASSLGGQIGLETQYF,TGCGCCAGCAGCTTGGGGGGACAGATTGGATTGGAGACCCAGTACTTC
.,once,TRBJ1-2,TRBV11-2,CASSQNYGYTF,TGTGCCAGCAGCCAGAACTATGGCTACACCTTC
TRBD2,.,TRBJ2-1,TRBV7-2,CASSLDGGAYNEQFF,TGTGCCAGCAGCTTAGACGGGGGGGCCTACAATGAGCAGTTCTTC
.,.,TRBJ1-1,TRBV9,CASSVQGTARNTEAFF,TGTGCCAGCAGCGTCCAGGGTACGGCGAGGAACACTGAAGCTTTCTTT
.,.,TRBJ1-2,TRBV7-8,CASSFGSNYGYTF,TGTGCCAGCAGCTTTGGCAGTAACTATGGCTACACCTTC
TRBD1,.,TRBJ2-3,TRBV6-6,CASSYNRGSTDTQYF,TGTGCCAGCAGTTACAACAGGGGTAGCACAGATACGCAGTATTTT
TRBD1,.,TRBJ1-2,TRBV2,CASSERGTGDGYTF,TGTGCCAGCAGTGAACGCGGGACAGGGGACGGCTACACCTTC
.,.,TRBJ2-7,TRBV7-9,CASSSTYGPAGHSYEQYF,TGTGCCAGCAGCTCAACTTATGGCCCCGCAGGGCACTCCTACGAGCAGTACTTC
.,.,TRBJ2-7,TRBV25-1,CASSEYSGSEQYF,TGTGCCAGCAGTGAATATTCAGGGTCCGAGCAGTACTTC
.,.,TRBJ1-2,TRBV28,CASSPPVRGVNYGYTF,TGTGCCAGCAGTCCCCCGGTCAGGGGAGTAAACTATGGCTACACCTTC
.,.,TRBJ2-2,TRBV6-5,CASSRTGTNTGELFF,TGTGCCAGCAGTCGCACAGGGACGAACACCGGGGAGCTGTTTTTT
.,.,TRBJ1-4,TRBV7-5,CVRSLDLGQMNEKLFF,TGTGTCAGAAGCTTAGATTTAGGACAGATGAATGAAAAACTGTTTTTT
.,.,TRBJ2-7,TRBV5-4,CASSFWSWSSYEQYF,TGTGCCAGCAGCTTTTGGAGTTGGAGCTCCTACGAGCAGTACTTC
.,.,TRBJ1-1,TRBV10-1,CASSGSGVAFF,TGCGCCAGCAGTGGCTCAGGGGTTGCTTTCTTT
TRBD1,.,TRBJ2-7,TRBV5-1,CASSPRDSYSYEQYF,TGCGCCAGCAGCCCTCGGGACAGTTACTCCTACGAGCAGTACTTC
.,.,TRBJ1-4,TRBV2,CASSVGQPEKLFF,TGTGCCAGCAGTGTCGGACAACCTGAAAAACTGTTTTTT
TRBD1,few,TRBJ1-1,TRBV24-1,CATSPAGQGLNTEAFF,TGTGCCACCAGTCCCGCCGGACAGGGACTGAACACTGAAGCTTTCTTT
TRBD2,.,TRBJ2-2,TRBV7-6,CASRPAGGPITGELFF,TGTGCCAGCAGGCCCGCGGGGGGGCCCATCACCGGGGAGCTGTTTTTT
.,.,TRBJ1-1,TRBV25-1,CASSPDRGYVVAFF,TGTGCCAGCAGTCCCGATCGAGGATACGTAGTAGCTTTCTTT
.,.,TRBJ1-1,TRBV2,CASRGLLGHPGDTEAFF,TGTGCCAGCAGAGGCCTCCTGGGACACCCTGGGGACACTGAAGCTTTCTTT
TRBD1,.,TRBJ1-2,TRBV7-9,CASSPEGASYGYTF,TGTGCCAGCAGTCCCGAGGGGGCCAGCTATGGCTACACCTTC
.,.,TRBJ1-2,TRBV19,CASSILGQRMNYGYTF,TGTGCCAGTAGTATCCTCGGACAGAGGATGAACTATGGCTACACCTTC
.,.,TRBJ2-7,TRBV30,CAWSIRLQQYF,TGTGCCTGGAGTATTCGACTTCAGCAGTACTTC
TRBD1,.,TRBJ2-1,TRBV7-8,CASRPGQGASEQFF,TGTGCCAGCAGACCGGGACAGGGGGCGTCTGAGCAGTTCTTC
TRBD2,.,TRBJ2-5,TRBV7-8,CASSPRLAGGIQETQYF,TGTGCCAGCAGCCCACGACTAGCGGGGGGTATCCAAGAGACCCAGTACTTC
TRBD2,.,TRBJ2-7,TRBV3-1/TRBV3-2,CASSQERTSGGAFAYEQYF,TGTGCCAGCAGCCAGGAGAGGACTAGCGGGGGCGCTTTCGCCTACGAGCAGTACTTC
TRBD2,.,TRBJ2-1,TRBV2,CASSEAAGAISFGNEQFF,TGTGCCAGCAGTGAAGCAGCGGGGGCGATATCCTTTGGGAATGAGCAGTTCTTC
TRBD1,.,TRBJ2-7,TRBV10-1,CASSDSGTGAYEQYF,TGCGCCAGCAGTGATTCGGGGACAGGGGCGTACGAGCAGTACTTC
TRBD1,.,TRBJ2-2,TRBV11-2,CASSFAGGIGGITGELFF,TGTGCCAGCAGCTTCGCGGGCGGCATAGGGGGCATCACCGGGGAGCTGTTTTTT
.,once,TRBJ2-7,TRBV11-2,CASSLGGASYEQYF,TGTGCCAGCAGCCTCGGGGGAGCCTCCTACGAGCAGTACTTC
.,.,TRBJ1-2,TRBV7-6,CASSLAGRGGYGYTF,TGTGCCAGCAGCTTAGCCGGTCGGGGGGGTTATGGCTACACCTTC
.,.,TRBJ2-1,TRBV18,CASSFTTDRNYNEQFF,TGTGCCAGCTCATTTACTACCGACAGGAACTACAATGAGCAGTTCTTC
.,.,TRBJ1-6,TRBV28,CASSLNSPLHF,TGTGCCAGCAGCCTGAATTCACCCCTCCACTTT
.,.,TRBJ1-3,TRBV19,CASSNREEFGNTIYF,TGTGCCAGTAGTAACAGGGAAGAATTTGGAAACACCATATATTTT
TRBD2,once,TRBJ2-1,TRBV6-5,CASSYPLAGVYNEQFF,TGTGCCAGCAGTTATCCCCTAGCGGGGGTTTACAATGAGCAGTTCTTC
.,.,TRBJ1-4,TRBV5-1,CASSLAGQNNEKLFF,TGCGCCAGCAGCTTGGCCGGACAGAATAATGAAAAACTGTTTTTT
TRBD1,.,TRBJ2-1,TRBV11-2,CASSPRDRELDEQFF,TGTGCCAGCAGCCCCCGGGACAGGGAATTAGATGAGCAGTTCTTC
.,.,TRBJ1-6,TRBV5-1,CASSLQGPYNSPLHF,TGCGCCAGCAGCTTGCAGGGTCCATATAATTCACCCCTCCACTTT
.,.,TRBJ1-4,TRBV6-1,CASSEVLGQSNEKLFF,TGTGCCAGCAGTGAAGTTCTTGGTCAGTCTAATGAAAAACTGTTTTTT
.,.,TRBJ1-5,TRBV30,CAWSRSAVSNQPQHF,TGTGCCTGGAGTAGGTCGGCGGTTAGCAATCAGCCCCAGCATTTT